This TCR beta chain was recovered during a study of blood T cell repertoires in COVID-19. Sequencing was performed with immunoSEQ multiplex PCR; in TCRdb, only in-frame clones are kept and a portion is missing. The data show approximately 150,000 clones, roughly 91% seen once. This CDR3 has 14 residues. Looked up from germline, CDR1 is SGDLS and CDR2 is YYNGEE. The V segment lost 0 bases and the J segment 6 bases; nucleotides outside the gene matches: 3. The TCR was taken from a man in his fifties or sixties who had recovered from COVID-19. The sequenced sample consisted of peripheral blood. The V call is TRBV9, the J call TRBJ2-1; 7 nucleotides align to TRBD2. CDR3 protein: CASSVVSGGNEQFF. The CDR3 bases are TGTGCCAGCAGCGTAGTTTCGGGGGGCAATGAGCAGTTCTTC. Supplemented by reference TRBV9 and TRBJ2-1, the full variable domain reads DSGVTQTPKHLITATGQRVTLRCSPRSGDLSVYWYQQSLDQGLQFLIQYYNGEERAKGNILERFSAQQFPDLHSELNLSSLELGDSALYFCASSVVSGGNEQFFGPGTRLTVL.